These 17 T cell receptor beta chains originate from one sample sequenced in a study of blood T cell repertoires in COVID-19. This table comes from immunoSEQ multiplex PCR, and its TCRdb copy is limited to in-frame clones, with some not included. The table includes some 670,000 clones, over 80% detected once. Input material: peripheral blood. The receptors were gathered from a woman under 30 with acute or convalescent COVID-19.

The genes are TRBV24-1 and TRBJ1-2; D remains unclear. The CDR3 contains 14 residues. V lost 5 bases to trimming and J lost 8 bases, with 17 bases between them. CDR1 is KGHDR, CDR2 SFDVKD, per germline. The CDR3 DNA follows: TGTGCCACCAGTGGGGAGGCCCTACAGAAGGGCTACACCTTC. Translating gives CATSGEALQKGYTF.

This sequence joins TRBV6-5 and TRBJ2-7; TRBD1 aligns across 10 bases. CDR3 length equals 15 residues. The germline V gene has CDR1 MNHEY and CDR2 SVGAGI. V lost 6 bases and J lost 3; bases outside the gene matches: 8. Here the CDR3 reads CASSQSRDRGYEQYF. DNA of the CDR3: TGTGCCAGCAGCCAGTCCCGGGACAGGGGCTACGAGCAGTACTTC.

The chain has TRBV6-5 and TRBJ1-2, with 9 bases matching TRBD1. There are 14 residues in the CDR3. With 4 bases clipped from V and 2 bases from J, the junction kept 2 bases outside the gene matches. Germline CDR1 MNHEY, CDR2 SVGAGI. DNA for the CDR3: TGTGCCAGCAGTTTCGGGACAGGGAACTATGGCTACACCTTC. Protein sequence: CASSFGTGNYGYTF.

This chain joins TRBV4-3 and TRBJ1-1; D gene unclear. V lost 0 bases to trimming and J lost 5 bases, with 13 bases between them. The CDR3 is 15 amino acids. Germline assignment: CDR1 LGHNA and CDR2 YSLEER. The CDR3 loop reads CASSQDGSGRTEAFF. The CDR3 coding sequence is TGCGCCAGCAGCCAAGATGGGTCAGGTCGTACTGAAGCTTTCTTT.

The chain recombines TRBV7-9 with TRBJ1-2; 9 nucleotides line up with TRBD1. This CDR3 has 15 amino acids. V gave up 4 bases and J gave up 8 bases; unmatched junction bases: 11. Germline V gene data show CDR1 as SEHNR and CDR2 as FQNEAQ (reference sequence). This CDR3 is CASSSDRDRVRGYTF. For the CDR3, the DNA is TGTGCCAGCAGCTCAGACCGGGACAGGGTACGGGGCTACACCTTC. Based on the CDR3 plus reference TRBV7-9 and TRBJ1-2, the full variable domain is DTGVSQNPRHKITKRGQNVTFRCDPISEHNRLYWYRQTLGQGPEFLTYFQNEAQLEKSRLLSDRFSAERPKGSFSTLEIQRTEQGDSAMYLCASSSDRDRVRGYTFGSGTRLTVV.

This chain links TRBV28 with TRBJ1-4; D is unresolved. Trimming took off 3 bases at V and 0 bases at J, with 11 bases between the two ends. Germline V gene data show CDR1 as MDHEN and CDR2 as SYDVKM. This CDR3 contains 16 residues. This CDR3 is CASSFRGAATNEKLFF. The CDR3, as DNA: TGTGCCAGCAGTTTTCGGGGAGCTGCAACTAATGAAAAACTGTTTTTT. Full variable domain (missing parts from reference TRBV28 and TRBJ1-4): DVKVTQSSRYLVKRTGEKVFLECVQDMDHENMFWYRQDPGLGLRLIYFSYDVKMKEKGDIPEGYSVSREKKERFSLILESASTNQTSMYLCASSFRGAATNEKLFFGSGTQLSVL.

This clone has a single count. The chain has TRBV6-1 and TRBJ2-3; the match to TRBD2 covers 7 bases. CDR3 length: 18 residues. The germline V gene encodes CDR1 MNHNS and CDR2 SASEGT. Unmatched junction bases numbered 9, after V lost 0 bases and J lost 0 bases. CDR3 sequence reads: CASSEAQSSGLSTDTQYF. CDR3 nucleotides: TGTGCCAGCAGTGAAGCGCAGAGTAGCGGGCTGAGCACAGATACGCAGTATTTT.

This clone was counted a few times. V and J are TRBV27 and TRBJ1-1, with 7 bases that match TRBD1. Germline V lookup: CDR1 MNHEY, CDR2 SMNVEV (reference sequence). Trimming removed 5 bases from V and 1 base from J; junction bases left unmatched: 7. The CDR3 runs to 15 residues. CDR3 bases: TGTGCCAGCAGTCCCCGGACAGGAAAGAACACTGAAGCTTTCTTT. This codes for CASSPRTGKNTEAFF.

This clone was recorded many times. The rearrangement uses TRBV6-4 and TRBJ2-3; the match to TRBD2 covers 12 bases. The CDR3 is 16 residues long. V lost 0 bases, J lost 4 bases, and 2 bases stayed unmatched. Germline-derived CDR1 and CDR2 are MRHNA and SNTAGT. In DNA form, the CDR3 reads TGTGCCAGCAGTGACTCGGCTAGCGGGGGGGCAGATACGCAGTATTTT. Translating gives CASSDSASGGADTQYF.

This chain joins TRBV4-3 and TRBJ1-3; 10 bases map to TRBD1. The CDR3 loop spans 20 amino acids. Germline values: CDR1 LGHNA, CDR2 YSLEER. V shed 2 bases and J 4 bases; nucleotides not matched to a gene: 17. CDR3 region: CASSQSLETGGQKDGNTIYF. CDR3 nucleotide sequence: TGCGCCAGCAGCCAATCATTGGAGACAGGGGGCCAGAAGGACGGAAACACCATATATTTT.

This sequence joins TRBV9 and TRBJ2-3, with D tentatively TRBD1 (6 bases). V lost 4 bases and J lost 3, with 15 bases in between. The germline V gene encodes CDR1 SGDLS and CDR2 YYNGEE. The length of the CDR3 is 15 residues. CDR3 DNA: TGTGCCAGCAGCTCACAGGGTTTTGCGACAGATACGCAGTATTTT. It codes for CASSSQGFATDTQYF.

This clone came up once. The chain combines TRBV4-1 with TRBJ2-1; possibly TRBD2 for D (5 bases). This CDR3 region has 13 residues. The V gene lost 4 bases and the J gene lost 7 bases, with 11 bases spanning the gap. Germline CDR1 and CDR2: MGHRA and YSYEKL. The CDR3 spells CASSRVEGNEQFF. In DNA form, the CDR3 reads TGCGCCAGCAGCCGCGTTGAGGGAAATGAGCAGTTCTTC.

The rearrangement joins TRBV9 to TRBJ1-2; tentatively, D is TRBD1 (5 bases). Germline V gene sequence: CDR1 SGDLS, CDR2 YYNGEE. The CDR3 length is 15 residues. V was trimmed by 6 bases and J by 1 base, leaving 16 bases between them. The CDR3 loop reads CASNRGGAGNYGYTF. In DNA, the CDR3 is TGTGCCAGCAATCGGGGCGGAGCGGGTAACTATGGCTACACCTTC.

This clone has only one observation. The chain has TRBV5-1 and TRBJ1-6; the D is unclear. This CDR3 has 20 residues. V shed 2 bases and J shed 0 bases, with 21 bases lying between them. From germline, CDR1 is SGHRS and CDR2 YFSETQ. The CDR3 sequence: CASSLTRRVPSSSYNSPLHF. Written as DNA, the CDR3 is TGCGCCAGCAGCTTAACTCGGAGGGTCCCAAGCAGCTCCTATAATTCACCCCTCCACTTT.

This chain's CDR3 is CASSDGDTPRSPLHF. The CDR3 DNA reads as TGTGCCAGCAGTGACGGGGACACTCCCCGTTCACCCCTCCACTTT. This chain joins TRBV6-4 and TRBJ1-6, with a tentative D call TRBD1 (6 bases). The V gene lost 2 bases and the J gene lost 9 bases, with 14 bases spanning the gap. The CDR3 runs 15 residues. CDR1 is MRHNA, CDR2 SNTAGT, per germline.

The V gene is TRBV4-2, the J gene TRBJ2-1, with 10 bases that match TRBD2. CDR1 and CDR2 (germline): LGHNA, YNFKEQ. Trimming removed 0 bases from V and 15 bases from J; junction bases left unmatched: 17. This CDR3 spans 17 amino acids. The CDR3 DNA sequence: TGTGCCAGCAGCCAAGAATACAGGTCTAGCGGGGGTCTCAGGCTGTTCTTC. Its protein is CASSQEYRSSGGLRLFF.

CDR3 in amino acids: CASMGREGWNTGELFF. The CDR3 nucleotides are TGTGCCAGCATGGGAAGGGAGGGATGGAACACCGGGGAGCTGTTTTTT. The V gene is TRBV7-9, the J gene TRBJ2-2; TRBD2 aligns across 7 bases. CDR3 size: 16 residues. CDR1 is SEHNR, CDR2 FQNEAQ, per germline (reference sequence). With V trimmed by 7 bases and J by 1 base, 9 bases remained unmatched.